This T cell receptor (beta chain) was captured by sequencing in a study of cytomegalovirus exposure and HLA in healthy donors. After removal of 2 bases from V and 0 bases from J, the junction contained 7 bases not matched to a gene. The CDR3 totals 18 residues. CDR1 is SNHLY and CDR2 is FYNNEI in the germline V gene. Only in-frame clones appear in the TCRdb table, and some are missing; sequencing was by immunoSEQ multiplex PCR. The profile shows about 160,000 clones, about 90% of them singletons. This receptor was obtained from a man aged 18 to 30 in good health and CMV-seropositive. The chain has TRBV2 and TRBJ2-3; 11 positions agree with TRBD2. Source material: PBMCs. CDR3 sequence reads: CASSEIQLAGVSTDTQYF. Written as DNA, the CDR3 is TGTGCCAGCAGTGAAATTCAACTAGCGGGAGTTAGCACAGATACGCAGTATTTT. The variable domain in full, completed from reference TRBV2 and TRBJ2-3, reads EPEVTQTPSHQVTQMGQEVILRCVPISNHLYFYWYRQILGQKVEFLVSFYNNEISEKSEIFDDQFSVERPDGSNFTLKIRSTKLEDSAMYFCASSEIQLAGVSTDTQYFGPGTRLTVL.